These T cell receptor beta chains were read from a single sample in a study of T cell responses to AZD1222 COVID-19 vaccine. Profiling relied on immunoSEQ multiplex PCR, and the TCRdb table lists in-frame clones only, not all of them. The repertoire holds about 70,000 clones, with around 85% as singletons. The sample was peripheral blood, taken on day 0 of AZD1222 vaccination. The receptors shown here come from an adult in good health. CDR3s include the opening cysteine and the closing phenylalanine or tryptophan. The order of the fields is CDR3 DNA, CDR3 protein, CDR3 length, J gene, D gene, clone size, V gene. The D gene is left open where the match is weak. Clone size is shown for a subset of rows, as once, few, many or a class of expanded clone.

cdr3_nt: TGTGCCAGCCGCCGGGGACCTGGAAATTCACCCCTCCACTTT
cdr3_aa: CASRRGPGNSPLHF
cdr3_length: 14
j_call: TRBJ1-6
d_call: .
clone_size: .
v_call: TRBV5-6

cdr3_nt: TGTGCCAGCAGCCGGGGGGAATCACCCCTCCACTTT
cdr3_aa: CASSRGESPLHF
cdr3_length: 12
j_call: TRBJ1-6
d_call: .
clone_size: .
v_call: TRBV3-1/TRBV3-2

cdr3_nt: TGTGCCAGCAGCGAGGGACAGGTGCAGTACTTC
cdr3_aa: CASSEGQVQYF
cdr3_length: 11
j_call: TRBJ2-7
d_call: TRBD1
clone_size: .
v_call: TRBV9

cdr3_nt: TGTGCCAGCAGCTCTTCCGGGGCAGGGGGCGCTTATGGCTACACCTTC
cdr3_aa: CASSSSGAGGAYGYTF
cdr3_length: 16
j_call: TRBJ1-2
d_call: TRBD1
clone_size: .
v_call: TRBV11-3

cdr3_nt: TGTGCCAGCAGTGGTCCTAGCGGGGGGAAGAACAATGAGCAGTTCTTC
cdr3_aa: CASSGPSGGKNNEQFF
cdr3_length: 16
j_call: TRBJ2-1
d_call: TRBD2
clone_size: .
v_call: TRBV6-1

cdr3_nt: TGTGCCTCCAAACCAGGACAGGCCACAGATACGCAGTATTTT
cdr3_aa: CASKPGQATDTQYF
cdr3_length: 14
j_call: TRBJ2-3
d_call: TRBD1
clone_size: .
v_call: TRBV19

cdr3_nt: TGTGCCAGCAGAAGGGCCGGGACAGATGGCTACACCTTC
cdr3_aa: CASRRAGTDGYTF
cdr3_length: 13
j_call: TRBJ1-2
d_call: TRBD1
clone_size: .
v_call: TRBV12-3/TRBV12-4

cdr3_nt: TGCGCCAGCTGTGAAAATTTACAGGGGTCTGGGGCCAACGTCCTGACTTTC
cdr3_aa: CASCENLQGSGANVLTF
cdr3_length: 17
j_call: TRBJ2-6
d_call: TRBD1
clone_size: .
v_call: TRBV5-1

cdr3_nt: TGTGCCAGCTCACCACCGGGGGCTGGAAACACCATATATTTT
cdr3_aa: CASSPPGAGNTIYF
cdr3_length: 14
j_call: TRBJ1-3
d_call: .
clone_size: .
v_call: TRBV18

cdr3_nt: TGCAGTGCCCTAAGAGGCCAGCCCCAGCATTTT
cdr3_aa: CSALRGQPQHF
cdr3_length: 11
j_call: TRBJ1-5
d_call: .
clone_size: once
v_call: TRBV20-1